Sequencing of this T cell receptor beta chain was carried out in a study of cytomegalovirus exposure and HLA in healthy donors. Study results and caveats: Looking again later, the authors saw that most CMV-associated TCR beta chains seemed HLA-restricted.

Details on this clone: Its cognate antigen is unknown. At one boundary the junction diverges from the germline segment, which might be a read error.

Vbeta (60) and Jbeta (13) primers were used in the PCR. Repertoires were generated with immunoSEQ multiplex PCR, while TCRdb's copy carries only in-frame clones and drops some. The listing contains 35,000 to 45,000 clones. The receptor's source is a human donor in good health. Sequenced input: PBMCs.

CDR3 loop: CAGSDLGQGGNTIYF. The CDR3 DNA sequence: TGTGCCGGGAGTGACCTTGGACAGGGAGGAAACACCATATATTTT. The chain recombines TRBV30 with TRBJ1-3; 8 bases are a match to TRBD1. Germline V gene sequence: CDR1 GTSNPN, CDR2 SVGIG (reference sequence). This CDR3 contains 15 residues.